This is a list of T cell receptor beta chains from one sample in a study of CD8 T cells in Susac syndrome. Via MiXCR, TCRdb re-called the immunoSEQ multiplex PCR reads, giving one row per CDR3 protein. This sample has about 100,000 distinct CDR3 sequences, with approximately 95% found just once. Sequencing was done on a sample of CD8+ T cells from PBMCs. The receptors come from a human donor with Susac syndrome. Each CDR3 is given with its conserved first and last residue. D genes are given only for firm matches. Clone size is shown for a subset of rows, as once, few, many or a class of expanded clone.

v_call,j_call,clone_size,d_call,cdr3_aa,cdr3_nt
TRBV7-2,TRBJ2-4,-,TRBD1,CASSLDSNRGVWDIQYF,TGTGCCAGCAGCTTAGACTCCAACAGGGGGGTTTGGGACATTCAGTACTTC
TRBV20-1,TRBJ2-4,-,-,CSASGPAVQYF,TGCAGTGCTAGTGGGCCGGCGGTTCAGTACTTC
TRBV12-3/TRBV12-4,TRBJ2-7,once,-,CASSPPGGMGEQYF,TGTGCCAGCAGTCCGCCTGGCGGGATGGGCGAGCAGTACTTC
TRBV29-1,TRBJ2-2,once,-,CSVDEGGNGNTGELFF,TGCAGCGTCGACGAGGGGGGGAACGGGAACACCGGGGAGCTGTTTTTT
TRBV2,TRBJ2-3,few,-,CASSPTDTQYF,TGTGCCAGCAGCCCCACAGATACGCAGTATTTT
TRBV27,TRBJ1-2,-,-,CASSRSPGPARYGYTF,TGTGCCAGCAGTCGTTCTCCGGGCCCCGCTAGATATGGCTACACCTTC
TRBV5-4,TRBJ2-7,-,-,CASSFQGLYEQYF,TGTGCCAGCAGCTTTCAGGGGCTCTACGAGCAGTACTTC
TRBV7-2,TRBJ2-5,-,-,CASSLGRGREETQYF,TGTGCCAGCAGCTTAGGCAGGGGGAGGGAAGAGACCCAGTACTTC
TRBV7-3,TRBJ2-1,-,-,CASSSGPSAEQFF,TGTGCCAGCAGCTCGGGACCCTCGGCTGAGCAGTTCTTC
TRBV5-1,TRBJ2-7,-,-,CASSRAGQEQYF,TGCGCCAGCTCCCGGGCAGGGCAGGAGCAGTACTTC
TRBV20-1,TRBJ2-7,-,TRBD1,CSAINSGTGGEQYF,TGCAGTGCTATCAACTCCGGGACAGGGGGCGAGCAGTACTTC
TRBV12-3/TRBV12-4,TRBJ2-6,-,-,CASSSGASGANVLTF,TGTGCCAGCAGTTCGGGTGCATCTGGGGCCAACGTCCTGACTTTC
TRBV20-1,TRBJ2-3,once,-,CSARDGQAQYF,TGCAGTGCTAGAGATGGGCAGGCGCAGTATTTT
TRBV6-5,TRBJ2-2,-,-,CASTSFRGTGELFF,TGTGCCAGCACGAGCTTCCGGGGCACCGGGGAGCTGTTTTTT
TRBV6-2/TRBV6-3,TRBJ1-5,-,-,CASRTVRGPRFDQPQHF,TGTGCCAGCAGGACCGTAAGAGGGCCCCGATTCGATCAGCCCCAGCATTTT
TRBV19,TRBJ1-5,-,-,CASIGRNQPQHF,TGTGCCAGTATTGGGCGTAATCAGCCCCAGCATTTT
TRBV19,TRBJ2-7,-,TRBD1,CASSISRGDRNDWAYEQYF,TGTGCCAGTAGTATATCCCGAGGGGACAGGAACGATTGGGCCTACGAGCAGTACTTC
TRBV20-1,TRBJ1-1,-,-,CSAQPNTEAFF,TGCAGTGCACAGCCGAACACTGAAGCTTTCTTT
TRBV3-1,TRBJ2-4,once,-,CASSQSRQAKNIQYF,TGTGCCAGCAGCCAGTCCAGACAGGCCAAAAACATTCAGTACTTC
TRBV3-1,TRBJ2-2,-,-,CASSRPRSGELFF,TGTGCCAGCAGTCGTCCCAGGTCCGGGGAGCTGTTTTTT
TRBV4-1,TRBJ2-2,-,-,CASSQLQGWMAGELFF,TGCGCCAGCAGCCAACTGCAGGGATGGATGGCCGGGGAGCTGTTTTTT
TRBV29-1,TRBJ2-7,once,-,CSVAQGTYEQYF,TGCAGCGTTGCCCAGGGGACCTACGAGCAGTACTTC
TRBV15,TRBJ1-3,-,-,CATSSGNTIYF,TGTGCCACCAGCAGTGGAAACACCATATATTTT
TRBV7-9,TRBJ1-1,-,-,CASSQEGVGTEAFF,TGTGCCAGCAGCCAAGAGGGGGTTGGCACTGAAGCTTTCTTT
TRBV15,TRBJ2-7,-,-,CATSRESGGTEQYF,TGTGCCACCAGCAGAGAATCGGGCGGGACCGAGCAGTACTTC
TRBV3-1,TRBJ2-5,-,-,CASSQGPRRETQYF,TGTGCCAGCAGCCAAGGGCCCCGTCGGGAGACCCAGTACTTC
TRBV28,TRBJ2-4,-,-,CASKRNRIQYF,TGTGCCAGCAAAAGGAATCGCATTCAGTACTTC
TRBV9,TRBJ1-2,-,TRBD1,CASSVFEGARGYTF,TGTGCCAGCAGCGTATTTGAGGGGGCGAGAGGCTACACCTTC
TRBV29-1,TRBJ1-2,few,-,CSVEGRDGYTF,TGCAGCGTTGAAGGCAGGGATGGCTACACCTTC
TRBV7-3,TRBJ1-6,-,TRBD1,CASSSGQGSSPLHF,TGTGCCAGCAGCTCGGGACAGGGGAGTTCACCCCTCCACTTT
TRBV20-1,TRBJ1-1,-,-,CSAPDSEAFF,TGCAGTGCTCCTGACAGCGAAGCTTTCTTT
TRBV27,TRBJ2-7,-,-,CASSPQTGVVEQYF,TGTGCCAGCAGTCCCCAGACAGGAGTAGTCGAGCAGTACTTC
TRBV6-6,TRBJ1-4,once,TRBD1,CASNPQGTGEKLFF,TGTGCCAGCAACCCACAGGGGACGGGTGAAAAACTGTTTTTT
TRBV20-1,TRBJ2-5,-,TRBD1,CSGQGAQETQYF,TGCAGTGGACAGGGCGCCCAAGAGACCCAGTACTTC
TRBV7-3,TRBJ2-2,-,-,CASSPLGGELFF,TGTGCCAGCAGCCCCCTTGGCGGGGAGCTGTTTTTT
TRBV16,TRBJ2-7,once,-,CASGWSADSYEQYF,TGTGCCAGCGGATGGTCGGCGGACTCCTACGAGCAGTACTTC
TRBV29-1,TRBJ2-7,-,-,CSVVGDEQYF,TGCAGCGTTGTCGGCGACGAGCAGTACTTC
TRBV20-1,TRBJ2-1,-,TRBD1,CSASGTGVGNEQFF,TGCAGTGCTAGTGGGACAGGGGTAGGCAATGAGCAGTTCTTC
TRBV4-1,TRBJ2-7,-,TRBD2,CASSQDMGLVYEQYF,TGCGCCAGCAGCCAAGATATGGGACTAGTCTACGAGCAGTACTTC
TRBV12-3/TRBV12-4,TRBJ1-6,-,TRBD1,CASSQGGNSPLHF,TGTGCCAGCAGTCAAGGGGGCAATTCACCCCTCCACTTT
TRBV20-1,TRBJ2-2,-,TRBD1,CSAESRDRGTGELFF,TGCAGTGCAGAGTCCCGGGACAGAGGAACCGGGGAGCTGTTTTTT
TRBV6-6,TRBJ1-5,-,TRBD1,CASTQGAGQPQHF,TGTGCCAGCACCCAGGGGGCAGGTCAGCCCCAGCATTTT
TRBV29-1,TRBJ2-1,-,-,CSAGGGASNEQFF,TGCAGCGCGGGTGGCGGGGCGAGCAATGAGCAGTTCTTC
TRBV19,TRBJ2-7,-,TRBD2,CAITFAQAREAYEQYF,TGTGCCATCACCTTCGCCCAAGCCCGGGAGGCCTACGAGCAGTACTTC
TRBV24-1,TRBJ1-1,once,-,CATSDTPPGGNTEAFF,TGTGCCACCAGTGACACCCCTCCGGGGGGGAACACTGAAGCTTTCTTT
TRBV29-1,TRBJ1-3,-,-,CSGGNRNTIYF,TGCAGCGGAGGGAATAGAAACACCATATATTTT
TRBV11-2,TRBJ2-3,once,TRBD2,CASSLAGLASDTQYF,TGTGCCAGCAGCTTAGCGGGACTAGCGTCAGATACGCAGTATTTT
TRBV6-5,TRBJ1-6,-,-,CASRADRRGSPLHF,TGTGCCAGCAGGGCGGACAGACGGGGCTCACCCCTCCACTTT
TRBV9,TRBJ1-1,-,-,CASSVSGAIDTEAFF,TGTGCCAGCAGCGTAAGTGGGGCGATAGACACTGAAGCTTTCTTT